The entry below describes one T cell receptor (beta chain). The source of the sample is a study of blood T cell repertoires in COVID-19. Looking at the study overall: The samples span acute and convalescent COVID-19 from the United States, Italy and Spain. T cells, B-cell-depleted T cells, or PBMCs supplied cDNA or gDNA.

Original handling: Reference gene primer amplification gave nucleated cell count estimates. Sequencing was performed with immunoSEQ multiplex PCR; in TCRdb, only in-frame clones are kept and a portion is missing. D and trimming were read from the DNA, whereas the V and J calls and clone size are those reported in that table. Among hundreds of thousands of clones, about 90% were seen once, and the ten largest hold 12%. Trimming removed 5 bases from V and 5 bases from J, with 10 bases in between. CDR1 and CDR2 from the germline V gene are SGHNT and YENEEA. The CDR3 extends over 13 amino acids. The rearrangement uses TRBV11-3 and TRBJ2-1, with D possibly matching TRBD1 (5 bases). The source is a woman younger than 30 who had recovered from COVID-19. Sequencing used peripheral blood. The CDR3 nucleotides read TGTGCCAGCAGCCTTGCAGGGAACAATGAGCAGTTCTTC. It yields the protein CASSLAGNNEQFF.